Each of the 24 T cell receptor beta chains below was sequenced from the same sample in a study of cytomegalovirus exposure and HLA in healthy donors. PCR primers comprised 60 Vbeta and 13 Jbeta primers. Only in-frame clones appear in the TCRdb table, and some are missing; sequencing was by immunoSEQ multiplex PCR. Seen here are 130,000 or so clones, 8.5% to 10% observed once, and the top ten hold under 7%. The sample was PBMCs. The origin of the receptors is a man aged 35 to 55 in good health and CMV-seronegative.

This clone was seen only a few times. The J gene is TRBJ1-1, the V gene TRBV19; TRBD1 aligns across 10 bases. V was clipped by 3 bases and J by 3 bases; unmatched bases: 10. Germline CDR1 reads LNHDA; CDR2 reads SQIVND (reference sequence). This CDR3 spans 17 amino acids. Here the CDR3 DNA reads TGTGCCAGTAGTATCGGGACCAGACAGGGGGCGGACACTGAAGCTTTCTTT. This translates into CASSIGTRQGADTEAFF.

With regard to this clone: The CDR3 does not end in the conserved phenylalanine or tryptophan, so this is likely a read error. The rearrangement uses TRBV13 and TRBJ2-2, with D possibly TRBD2 on 5 matching bases. CDR3 length: 16 amino acids. V gave up 8 bases and J gave up 0 bases, with 16 bases separating them. Germline V gene data show CDR1 as PRHDT and CDR2 as FYEKMQ (reference sequence). The CDR3 reads CASSEGMDANTGELFL. The CDR3, as DNA: TGTGCCAGCTCCGAGGGAATGGACGCGAACACCGGGGAGCTGTTTTTG.

This clone was observed a few times. Other DNA sequences within the sample encode an identical CDR3. The chain employs TRBV6-1 and TRBJ1-1; D is ambiguous. The CDR3 loop spans 12 amino acids. Germline V CDR1 and CDR2: MNHNS, SASEGT. The ends were cut back, 5 bases at V and 5 bases at J, with 9 bases in the middle. As DNA, the CDR3 is TGTGCCAGCAGTAAAGGGCTTACTGAAGCTTTCTTT. It translates to CASSKGLTEAFF.

This clone has a handful of counts. The chain's CDR3 is CASSLAGTLTGELFF. The CDR3 bases are TGTGCCAGCAGTTTAGCTGGGACACTTACCGGGGAGCTGTTTTTT. The rearrangement joins TRBV28 to TRBJ2-2, with D possibly being TRBD1 (6 bases). The CDR3 consists of 15 residues. V was clipped by 2 bases and J by 5 bases, with 12 bases between them. CDR1 and CDR2 (germline): MDHEN, SYDVKM.

This chain connects TRBV18 to TRBJ2-3; D remains ambiguous. V shed 0 bases and J shed 2 bases, with 9 bases lying between them. This CDR3 spans 15 amino acids. Germline loops: CDR1 KGHSH, CDR2 LQKENI. CDR3 sequence (DNA): TGTGCCAGCTCACCACCGGTAACAGCCACAGATACGCAGTATTTT. Amino acid sequence: CASSPPVTATDTQYF.

This CDR3 reads CASSTEGLIGTEAFF. In DNA form, the CDR3 reads TGTGCCAGTAGTACCGAGGGACTTATTGGCACTGAAGCTTTCTTT. The chain carries TRBV19 and TRBJ1-1; tentatively, D is TRBD1 (5 bases). Trimming left V 4 bases short and J 4 bases short, with 16 bases between. Germline V gene lookup returns CDR1 LNHDA and CDR2 SQIVND (reference sequence). The CDR3 consists of 15 residues.

V usage is TRBV15 and J usage is TRBJ1-1; TRBD1 agrees at 8 bases. The CDR3 consists of 16 residues. V was pared by 3 bases and J by 1 base, with 7 bases of the junction left unmatched. The germline V gene has CDR1 LNHNV and CDR2 YYDKDF (reference sequence). The CDR3 DNA reads TGTGCCACCAGCAGGGGCAGGGGGCAAGGGAACACTGAAGCTTTCTTT. Its protein is CATSRGRGQGNTEAFF.

The rearrangement links TRBV11-2 to TRBJ1-1; a weak D match, TRBD1 (5 bases). This CDR3 contains 14 residues. Per the germline V gene, CDR1 is SGHAT and CDR2 is FQNNGV. Trimming pared 4 bases from V and 3 bases from J, leaving 12 bases between. The CDR3 loop reads CASSSRVMDTEAFF. The CDR3 DNA follows: TGTGCCAGCAGCTCCAGGGTTATGGACACTGAAGCTTTCTTT.

V is TRBV6-5 and J is TRBJ1-1; D gene ambiguous. The CDR3 is 14 amino acids. V was shortened by 8 bases and J by 4 bases, with 17 bases between the two germline ends. CDR1 is MNHEY and CDR2 is SVGAGI in the germline V gene. The CDR3, as DNA: TGTGCCAGCGGTTTCAGGACTGCGGCCACTGAAGCTTTCTTT. Amino acid sequence: CASGFRTAATEAFF.

This clone was counted between two and nine times. This CDR3 reads CASSSRGQAFF. The CDR3 DNA is TGTGCCAGCAGCTCCAGGGGTCAGGCTTTCTTT. The J gene is TRBJ1-1, the V gene TRBV11-2, with D possibly being TRBD1 (6 bases). Germline V gene sequence: CDR1 SGHAT, CDR2 FQNNGV. This CDR3 comprises 11 residues. V lost 4 bases and J 11 bases, leaving 11 bases between the germline ends.

The chain has TRBV2 and TRBJ2-1, with 9 bases lining up with TRBD2. There are 15 residues in the CDR3. The V and J ends lost 5 bases and 4 bases, in that order; junction bases with no gene match: 6. CDR1 is SNHLY and CDR2 is FYNNEI in the germline V gene. CDR3 coding DNA: TGTGCCAGCAGTTCCCGGACTAGCGAGTACAATGAGCAGTTCTTC. It encodes CASSSRTSEYNEQFF.

V usage is TRBV28 and J usage is TRBJ1-6; TRBD1 aligns across 8 bases. Germline V lookup: CDR1 MDHEN, CDR2 SYDVKM. Trimming at V came to 5 bases and at J to 7 bases, leaving 10 bases not matched to a gene. The CDR3 loop spans 16 amino acids. This CDR3 reads CASSPHQGAANSPLHF. The CDR3 nucleotides are TGTGCCAGCAGTCCTCATCAGGGGGCCGCGAATTCACCCCTCCACTTT.

This clone was seen more than once but under ten times. J is TRBJ2-1 and V is TRBV7-9; the match to TRBD1 covers 7 bases. The junction had 4 bases not matched to a gene; V was cut back by 5 bases and J by 0 bases. The CDR3 loop spans 15 amino acids. Germline values: CDR1 SEHNR, CDR2 FQNEAQ (reference sequence). The CDR3 spells CASSAPGGSYNEQFF. CDR3 DNA: TGTGCCAGCAGCGCTCCAGGGGGCTCCTACAATGAGCAGTTCTTC. Complete variable domain (other parts from reference TRBV7-9 and TRBJ2-1): DTGVSQNPRHKITKRGQNVTFRCDPISEHNRLYWYRQTLGQGPEFLTYFQNEAQLEKSRLLSDRFSAERPKGSFSTLEIQRTEQGDSAMYLCASSAPGGSYNEQFFGPGTRLTVL.

The chain recombines TRBV18 with TRBJ1-5; D perhaps matches TRBD1 (5 bases). The CDR3 extends over 13 amino acids. Germline V gene sequence: CDR1 KGHSH, CDR2 LQKENI. V dropped 6 bases and J dropped 5 bases, with 11 bases sitting between them. The CDR3: CASSSGLDQPQHF. The CDR3 bases are TGTGCCAGCTCCTCAGGGTTGGATCAGCCCCAGCATTTT.

The V and J genes are TRBV5-5 and TRBJ2-7; D possibly corresponds to TRBD2 (7 bases). Trimming cost V 4 bases and J 5 bases, with 16 bases left between them. In germline, CDR1 is SGHKS, CDR2 YYEKEE (reference sequence). The CDR3 covers 14 residues. The CDR3 DNA reads TGTGCCAGCAGCCCCGAATGGGGGGGCGACGAGCAGTACTTC. The encoded protein is CASSPEWGGDEQYF.

V usage is TRBV19 and J usage is TRBJ2-5; 7 bases map to TRBD1. V lost 3 bases, J lost 6 bases, and 7 bases stayed unmatched. The CDR3 is 14 amino acids. CDR1 and CDR2 from the germline V gene are LNHDA and SQIVND (reference sequence). The CDR3: CASSISRDSQTQYF. CDR3 bases: TGTGCCAGTAGTATCTCCCGGGACAGTCAGACCCAGTACTTC. The complete variable domain, with remaining parts taken from reference TRBV19 and TRBJ2-5, reads DGGITQSPKYLFRKEGQNVTLSCEQNLNHDAMYWYRQDPGQGLRLIYYSQIVNDFQKGDIAEGYSVSREKKESFPLTVTSAQKNPTAFYLCASSISRDSQTQYFGPGTRLLVL.

The rearrangement links TRBV27 to TRBJ1-2; D perhaps matches TRBD1 (6 bases). This CDR3 is built from 16 residues. Deletions cut 5 bases from V and 1 base from J, with 17 bases between. Germline V CDR1 and CDR2: MNHEY, SMNVEV (reference sequence). CDR3 residues: CASSPSGGRDNYGYTF. The CDR3 DNA sequence: TGTGCCAGCAGTCCTTCGGGGGGCCGAGATAACTATGGCTACACCTTC.

The chain is built from TRBV11-2 and TRBJ1-2; 8 bases map to TRBD1. The CDR3 length is 14 residues. Germline V gene sequence: CDR1 SGHAT, CDR2 FQNNGV. After removal of 5 bases from V and 4 bases from J, the junction contained 6 bases not matched to a gene. CDR3 residues: CASSQDRGSYGYTF. The CDR3 DNA follows: TGTGCCAGCAGCCAAGACAGGGGAAGCTATGGCTACACCTTC.

This clone was counted between two and nine times. This sequence joins TRBV4-2 and TRBJ2-1; D is perhaps TRBD1 (6 bases). CDR1 is LGHNA and CDR2 is YNFKEQ in the germline V gene. CDR3 length equals 13 residues. Between the trimmed V and J ends, which lost 4 bases and 5 bases, there was a span of 9 bases. The CDR3 reads CASSPDSNNEQFF. The CDR3 DNA reads as TGTGCCAGCAGCCCGGACAGTAACAATGAGCAGTTCTTC.

This clone was counted a few times. The rearrangement links TRBV7-9 to TRBJ2-3; no clear D. Trimming removed 5 bases at V and 5 bases at J, with 11 bases between. The germline V gene encodes CDR1 SEHNR and CDR2 FQNEAQ (reference sequence). This CDR3 has 13 amino acids. The CDR3 DNA sequence: TGTGCCAGCAGCCCGGAGTTGAGAGATACGCAGTATTTT. It encodes CASSPELRDTQYF.

V gene TRBV2 combines with J gene TRBJ2-5, with 9 positions matching TRBD2. Trimming at V came to 8 bases and at J to 5 bases, leaving 12 bases not matched to a gene. Per the germline V gene, CDR1 is SNHLY and CDR2 is FYNNEI. There are 15 residues in the CDR3. CDR3 nucleotide sequence: TGTGCCAGCCTATTGAAGCGGGGGGTTATTGAGACCCAGTACTTC. This translates into CASLLKRGVIETQYF.

This clone was observed a few times. The chain recombines TRBV7-8 with TRBJ2-7; TRBD1 agrees at 7 bases. Looked up from germline, CDR1 is SGHVS and CDR2 is FQNEAQ. The J segment lost 4 bases and the V segment lost 8 bases, leaving 8 bases of the junction unmatched. The CDR3 sequence is 13 residues long. CDR3 sequence (DNA): TGTGCCAGCTTTGGGGGACAGAATTACGAGCAGTACTTC. It encodes CASFGGQNYEQYF.

This clone was observed a handful of times. V is TRBV12-5 and J is TRBJ1-3; 7 bases are shared with TRBD1. CDR3 size: 16 residues. The germline CDR1 and CDR2 sequences are LGHNT and FRNRAP. Trimming took 4 bases from V and 2 from J; bases not matched to a gene: 8. This chain's CDR3 is CASGSTTGHTGNTIYF. CDR3 DNA sequence: TGTGCTAGTGGTTCTACGACAGGGCATACTGGAAACACCATATATTTT. Combining the CDR3 with reference TRBV12-5 and TRBJ1-3 gives the whole variable domain DARVTQTPRHKVTEMGQEVTMRCQPILGHNTVFWYRQTMMQGLELLAYFRNRAPLDDSGMPKDRFSAEMPDATLATLKIQPSEPRDSAVYFCASGSTTGHTGNTIYFGEGSWLTVV.

The genes are TRBV18 and TRBJ2-2; 9 bases are shared with TRBD1. Germline trimming cut 1 base from V and 7 bases from J; bases unmatched to any gene: 10. The germline V gene encodes CDR1 KGHSH and CDR2 LQKENI. This CDR3 has 17 residues. The DNA for the CDR3 is TGTGCCAGCTCACCACAACAGGGGGCGCGTTATGGCGGGGAGCTGTTTTTT. Encoded protein: CASSPQQGARYGGELFF.